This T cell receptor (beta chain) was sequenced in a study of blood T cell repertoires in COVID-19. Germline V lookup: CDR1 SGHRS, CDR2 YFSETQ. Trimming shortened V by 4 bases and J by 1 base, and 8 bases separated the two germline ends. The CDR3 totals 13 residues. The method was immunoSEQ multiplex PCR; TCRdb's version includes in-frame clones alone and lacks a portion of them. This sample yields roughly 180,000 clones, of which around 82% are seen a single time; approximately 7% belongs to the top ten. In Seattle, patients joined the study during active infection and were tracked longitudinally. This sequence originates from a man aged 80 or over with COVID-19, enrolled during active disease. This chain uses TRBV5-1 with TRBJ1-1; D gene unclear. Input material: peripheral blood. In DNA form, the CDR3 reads TGCGCCAGCAGCACTCAGGCGAACACTGAAGCTTTCTTT. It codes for CASSTQANTEAFF.